These 8 T cell receptor beta chains were sequenced from one sample in a study of blood T cell repertoires in COVID-19. Libraries were prepared by immunoSEQ multiplex PCR; TCRdb keeps only in-frame clonotypes and omits some of them. The sample shows over 350,000 clones, roughly nine tenths of them seen only once. Sequences were obtained from PBMCs or T cells enriched from blood (not recorded which). The receptor set was obtained from a woman between 18 and 29 years old with acute COVID-19.

The CDR3 nucleotides read TGTGCCAGCAGACAAGCGGGGGTCCAAGAGACCCAGTACTTC. Translating it yields CASRQAGVQETQYF. The rearrangement joins TRBV7-9 to TRBJ2-5; TRBD2 aligns across 8 bases. Per the germline V gene, CDR1 is SEHNR and CDR2 is FQNEAQ (reference sequence). The junction had 4 bases not matched to a gene; V was cut back by 6 bases and J by 1 base. This CDR3 spans 14 amino acids.

The CDR3 region is CARSLASGKETQYF. The DNA for the CDR3 is TGTGCCAGAAGCTTGGCTAGCGGGAAAGAGACCCAGTACTTC. V usage is TRBV5-3 and J usage is TRBJ2-5, with 9 bases that match TRBD2. TRBV5-3 is labeled an ORF, and its function is uncertain. CDR3 length: 14 amino acids. Germline trimming cut 0 bases from V and 3 bases from J; bases unmatched to any gene: 0.

The rearrangement uses TRBV29-1 and TRBJ1-1, with TRBD1 identical over 8 bases. CDR1 is SQVTM and CDR2 is ANQGSEA in the germline V gene. The CDR3 spans 15 residues. Trimming removed 2 bases from V and 2 bases from J; junction bases left unmatched: 7. The DNA for the CDR3 is TGCAGCGTTGAAACTCCCAGGGGGCGAAACACTGAAGCTTTCTTT. This gives the protein CSVETPRGRNTEAFF.

This clone was observed once. CDR3 coding DNA: TGTGCCAGCAGTCCCTATCGGAGGACGCACTATGGCTACACCTTC. Amino acid sequence: CASSPYRRTHYGYTF. The chain employs TRBV28 and TRBJ1-2; unclear D gene. V lost 5 bases and J 3 bases, leaving 16 bases between the germline ends. CDR1 MDHEN and CDR2 SYDVKM come from the germline V gene. The CDR3 is 15 residues long.

The rearrangement uses TRBV20-1 and TRBJ1-5; D is unclear. The germline V and J ends were trimmed by 3 bases and 7 bases, with 16 bases remaining between them. This CDR3 is 14 amino acids long. Germline CDR1 reads DFQATT; CDR2 reads SNEGSKA (reference sequence). The CDR3 region has the DNA TGCAGTGCTAGTTCTCTCGTGGACTCACAGCCCCAGCATTTT. This encodes CSASSLVDSQPQHF.

V is TRBV7-2 and J is TRBJ2-3; the match to TRBD2 covers 15 bases. Trimming at V came to 2 bases and at J to 2 bases, leaving 8 bases not matched to a gene. The CDR3 is made up of 19 amino acids. In germline, CDR1 is SGHTA, CDR2 FQGNSA. CDR3 bases: TGTGCCAGCAGCTTACCGGGACTAGCGGGAGGACACCCCACAGATACGCAGTATTTT. Protein product: CASSLPGLAGGHPTDTQYF.

The V call is TRBV6-5, the J call TRBJ2-5; tentatively, D is TRBD2 (6 bases). The V and J ends lost 0 bases and 5 bases respectively, with 16 bases between them. This CDR3 has 16 amino acids. Germline loops: CDR1 MNHEY, CDR2 SVGAGI. The CDR3 nucleotides are TGTGCCAGCAGTTACTCTAGCGGAGCAGCGACGGAGACCCAGTACTTC. This encodes CASSYSSGAATETQYF.

This clone was counted a single time. The gene calls are TRBV9 and TRBJ1-4, with TRBD1 matching 7 bases. The V gene's germline CDR1 is SGDLS and CDR2 YYNGEE. Losses at the gene ends were 0 bases for V and 2 bases for J; bases not matched to a gene: 4. This CDR3 is built from 16 residues. DNA of the CDR3: TGTGCCAGCAGCGTAGATACAGGGGCGACTAATGAAAAACTGTTTTTT. This codes for CASSVDTGATNEKLFF.